Sequencing of this T cell receptor beta chain was carried out in a study of control samples from healthy donors and cancer patients. This table comes from immunoSEQ multiplex PCR, and its TCRdb copy is limited to in-frame clones, with some not included. In all, the sample yields approximately 190,000 clones. CDR3 size: 15 residues. Trimming removed 3 bases from V and 5 bases from J; junction bases left unmatched: 10. The germline gives CDR1 DFQATT, CDR2 SNEGSKA (reference sequence). The TCR was taken from a woman aged 25 to 39 in good health. The sample taken for sequencing was blood. The chain has TRBV20-1 and TRBJ1-5; TRBD1 aligns across 7 bases. CDR3: CSASPIRDRDQPQHF. The CDR3, as DNA: TGCAGTGCTAGTCCAATCAGAGACAGGGATCAGCCCCAGCATTTT.